These T cell receptor beta chains were read from a single sample in a study of regulatory T cells in long-lasting Graves disease. A single record per CDR3 protein comes from TCRdb applying MiXCR to the multiplex PCR reads. The sample has 620,000 or so distinct CDR3 sequences, about 15% seen once; the top ten hold about 20%. Another study also made use of these data, one on T cells in Graves' hyperthyroidism and ophthalmopathy.

Sequencing was performed on peripheral blood mononuclear cells (PBMCs), taken at new diagnosis, from a patient treated with antithyroid drugs. The origin of the receptors is a woman younger than 45 with Graves disease. The CDR3 runs from the conserved cysteine through the conserved F or W. D genes are given only for firm matches. Clone size is given for some rows only: seen once, a few or many times, or a class if the clone is expanded.

CDR3aa,CDR3nt,abundance,j_gene,d_gene,v_gene
CASSLDRPGGTEAFF,TGTGCCAGCAGTTTGGACAGGCCCGGGGGCACTGAAGCTTTCTTT,many,TRBJ1-1,TRBD1,TRBV6-2/TRBV6-3
CAWSVRGRGVSYEQYF,TGTGCCTGGAGTGTACGCGGTAGGGGGGTGTCCTACGAGCAGTACTTC,-,TRBJ2-7,-,TRBV30
CSASESWSNQPQHF,TGCAGTGCTAGTGAGAGTTGGAGCAATCAGCCCCAGCATTTT,many,TRBJ1-5,-,TRBV20-1
CASRPWNQPQHF,TGTGCCAGCCGACCGTGGAATCAGCCCCAGCATTTT,-,TRBJ1-5,-,TRBV28
CASRGQGDNQPQHF,TGTGCCAGTAGGGGACAGGGGGACAATCAGCCCCAGCATTTT,many,TRBJ1-5,TRBD1,TRBV12-3/TRBV12-4
CASTTGFGQETQYF,TGTGCCAGCACCACGGGATTTGGCCAAGAGACCCAGTACTTC,many,TRBJ2-5,-,TRBV6-1
CASSEVVRETQYF,TGTGCCAGCAGTGAAGTTGTCCGGGAGACCCAGTACTTC,few,TRBJ2-5,-,TRBV6-2/TRBV6-3
CASSQVNLVGEAFF,TGTGCCAGCAGCCAAGTTAATTTAGTCGGAGAAGCTTTCTTT,-,TRBJ1-1,-,TRBV14
CASSPGRGQLPSNEKLFF,TGTGCCAGCAGCCCAGGCCGGGGACAGCTTCCCTCCAATGAAAAACTGTTTTTT,-,TRBJ1-4,TRBD1,TRBV7-2
CASRPQRRGTEAFF,TGTGCCAGCAGGCCACAACGGCGGGGCACTGAAGCTTTCTTT,few,TRBJ1-1,-,TRBV12-3/TRBV12-4
CASSLLGGTDTQYF,TGTGCCAGCAGCTTACTGGGTGGCACAGATACGCAGTATTTT,many,TRBJ2-3,-,TRBV28
CAWSVVLLTDTQYF,TGTGCCTGGAGTGTAGTTCTACTCACAGATACGCAGTATTTT,many,TRBJ2-3,-,TRBV30
CASSPRQGNGNEQFF,TGTGCCAGCAGTCCAAGACAGGGGAATGGGAATGAGCAGTTCTTC,-,TRBJ2-1,TRBD1,TRBV9
CASSLGAEPGGELFF,TGCGCCAGCAGCTTGGGGGCCGAGCCGGGCGGGGAGCTGTTTTTT,few,TRBJ2-2,-,TRBV5-1
CSATRGLPYNEQFF,TGCAGTGCTACAAGGGGCCTACCCTACAATGAGCAGTTCTTC,many,TRBJ2-1,-,TRBV20-1
CASSLGQVTGELLF,TGTGCCAGCAGCTTAGGACAGGTCACCGGGGAGCTGCTTTTT,-,TRBJ2-2,-,TRBV11-3
CASSPGTPSPEQFF,TGTGCTAGCAGCCCCGGGACCCCGAGCCCGGAGCAGTTCTTC,many,TRBJ2-1,-,TRBV7-7
CASRPLGSAGELFF,TGTGCCAGTAGGCCACTTGGGTCGGCCGGGGAGCTGTTTTTT,few,TRBJ2-2,-,TRBV19
CASRRQTGNGEAFF,TGTGCCAGCAGGAGGCAAACAGGGAATGGTGAAGCTTTCTTT,many,TRBJ1-1,-,TRBV7-2
CSAGALAGGPREQFF,TGCAGTGCTGGGGCCCTAGCGGGAGGGCCGCGTGAGCAGTTCTTC,many,TRBJ2-1,TRBD2,TRBV20-1
CASRWGTGGPYEQYF,TGTGCCAGCAGGTGGGGGACAGGGGGACCCTACGAGCAGTACTTC,few,TRBJ2-7,TRBD1,TRBV6-1
CASSWGGLADSYEQYF,TGTGCCAGCAGCTGGGGTGGGCTAGCGGACTCCTACGAGCAGTACTTC,few,TRBJ2-7,TRBD2,TRBV7-6
CSVSGPLNTGELFF,TGCAGCGTAAGCGGGCCCCTGAACACCGGGGAGCTGTTTTTT,few,TRBJ2-2,-,TRBV29-1
CSASGGGRAGADTQYF,TGCAGTGCTAGTGGTGGCGGGAGGGCCGGGGCAGATACGCAGTATTTT,few,TRBJ2-3,TRBD2,TRBV20-1
CASSVGATGPYEQYF,TGTGCCAGCAGCGTAGGGGCGACAGGGCCCTACGAGCAGTACTTC,few,TRBJ2-7,TRBD1,TRBV9
CASSLGDEALKAGYTF,TGTGCCAGCAGCTTAGGAGATGAGGCCTTGAAGGCGGGCTACACCTTC,few,TRBJ1-2,-,TRBV11-2
CASSSSSGRASGEQFF,TGTGCCAGCAGCTCTTCTAGCGGGAGGGCTTCCGGGGAGCAGTTCTTC,-,TRBJ2-1,TRBD2,TRBV5-4
CASSYSGRTYEQYF,TGTGCCAGCAGTTACTCAGGCAGGACCTACGAGCAGTACTTC,many,TRBJ2-7,-,TRBV6-5
CASSLGGTEETQYF,TGTGCTAGCAGCTTGGGCGGGACGGAAGAGACCCAGTACTTC,many,TRBJ2-5,-,TRBV7-7
CASGGGGSTQYF,TGTGCTAGTGGGGGCGGGGGTAGTACGCAGTATTTT,few,TRBJ2-3,TRBD2,TRBV12-5
CSSQPGYTF,TGCAGCTCGCAACCTGGCTACACCTTC,-,TRBJ1-2,-,TRBV29-1
CASSPGQGGSYGYTF,TGTGCCAGCTCACCGGGACAGGGGGGATCTTATGGCTACACCTTC,-,TRBJ1-2,TRBD1,TRBV18
CASSIGGQTSCAF,TGTGCCAGTAGTATAGGAGGACAGACTTCGTGCGCCTTC,-,TRBJ1-2,-,TRBV19
CASSRQGTNSPLHF,TGTGCCAGCTCTCGACAGGGGACGAATTCACCCCTCCACTTT,-,TRBJ1-6,TRBD1,TRBV18
CSATSPGKRSSYEQYF,TGCAGTGCTACCAGCCCAGGCAAGCGATCCTCCTACGAGCAGTACTTC,many,TRBJ2-7,-,TRBV20-1
CASSFGTGANNEQFF,TGTGCCAGCAGTTTTGGGACAGGGGCGAACAATGAGCAGTTCTTC,many,TRBJ2-1,TRBD1,TRBV12-3/TRBV12-4
CASTGQGWGNEQFF,TGTGCCAGCACGGGACAGGGCTGGGGGAATGAGCAGTTCTTC,-,TRBJ2-1,TRBD1,TRBV6-2/TRBV6-3
CASSLHHATNEKLFF,TGTGCCAGCAGTTTGCATCACGCAACTAATGAAAAACTGTTTTTT,few,TRBJ1-4,-,TRBV6-2/TRBV6-3
CASRGSAGEQYF,TGTGCCAGCCGGGGCTCCGCGGGTGAGCAGTACTTC,-,TRBJ2-7,-,TRBV11-3
CASRPGTTNEQFF,TGTGCCAGCAGGCCCGGGACTACCAATGAGCAGTTCTTC,few,TRBJ2-1,TRBD2,TRBV6-1
CASSGDSQNEKLFF,TGTGCCAGCAGTGGAGACAGCCAGAATGAAAAACTGTTTTTT,many,TRBJ1-4,-,TRBV2
CASSVEAQETQYF,TGTGCCAGCAGCGTCGAAGCCCAAGAGACCCAGTACTTC,-,TRBJ2-5,-,TRBV2
CASSYSDGANEKLFF,TGTGCCAGCAGTTACTCGGATGGAGCTAATGAAAAACTGTTTTTT,many,TRBJ1-4,-,TRBV6-5
CATPFEQHTDTQYF,TGTGCCACCCCATTTGAGCAGCACACAGATACGCAGTATTTT,-,TRBJ2-3,-,TRBV19
CASSSVPDTEAFF,TGTGCCAGCAGCTCGGTCCCGGACACTGAAGCTTTCTTT,few,TRBJ1-1,-,TRBV7-3
CATSPGAGSYEQYF,TGTGCCACCTCCCCGGGGGCGGGCTCCTACGAGCAGTACTTC,-,TRBJ2-7,-,TRBV10-3
CATSDSASGKEQFF,TGTGCCACCAGTGATTCGGCTAGCGGGAAGGAGCAGTTCTTC,many,TRBJ2-1,TRBD2,TRBV24-1
CSAERTGGNQPQHF,TGCAGTGCTGAAAGGACAGGGGGTAATCAGCCCCAGCATTTT,-,TRBJ1-5,TRBD1,TRBV20-1
CASSWAPTGSNEQFF,TGCGCCAGCAGCTGGGCCCCTACAGGGTCCAATGAGCAGTTCTTC,-,TRBJ2-1,-,TRBV5-1
CASSFMASSADTQYF,TGTGCCAGCAGCTTCATGGCCTCCTCCGCAGATACGCAGTATTTT,-,TRBJ2-3,-,TRBV5-6